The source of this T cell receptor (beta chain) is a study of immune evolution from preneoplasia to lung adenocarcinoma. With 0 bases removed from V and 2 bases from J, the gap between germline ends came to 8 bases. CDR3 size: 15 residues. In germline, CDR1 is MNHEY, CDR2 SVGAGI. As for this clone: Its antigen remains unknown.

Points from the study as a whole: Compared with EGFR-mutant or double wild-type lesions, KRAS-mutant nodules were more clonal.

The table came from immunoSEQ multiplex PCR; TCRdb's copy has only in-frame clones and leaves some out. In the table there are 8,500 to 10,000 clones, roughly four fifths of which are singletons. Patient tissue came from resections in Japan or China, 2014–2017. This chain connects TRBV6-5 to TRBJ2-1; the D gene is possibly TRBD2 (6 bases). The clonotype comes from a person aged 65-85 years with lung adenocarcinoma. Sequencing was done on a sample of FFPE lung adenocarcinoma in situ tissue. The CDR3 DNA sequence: TGTGCCAGCAGTTACTCGGGAGGAACCTACAATGAGCAGTTCTTC. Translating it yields CASSYSGGTYNEQFF.